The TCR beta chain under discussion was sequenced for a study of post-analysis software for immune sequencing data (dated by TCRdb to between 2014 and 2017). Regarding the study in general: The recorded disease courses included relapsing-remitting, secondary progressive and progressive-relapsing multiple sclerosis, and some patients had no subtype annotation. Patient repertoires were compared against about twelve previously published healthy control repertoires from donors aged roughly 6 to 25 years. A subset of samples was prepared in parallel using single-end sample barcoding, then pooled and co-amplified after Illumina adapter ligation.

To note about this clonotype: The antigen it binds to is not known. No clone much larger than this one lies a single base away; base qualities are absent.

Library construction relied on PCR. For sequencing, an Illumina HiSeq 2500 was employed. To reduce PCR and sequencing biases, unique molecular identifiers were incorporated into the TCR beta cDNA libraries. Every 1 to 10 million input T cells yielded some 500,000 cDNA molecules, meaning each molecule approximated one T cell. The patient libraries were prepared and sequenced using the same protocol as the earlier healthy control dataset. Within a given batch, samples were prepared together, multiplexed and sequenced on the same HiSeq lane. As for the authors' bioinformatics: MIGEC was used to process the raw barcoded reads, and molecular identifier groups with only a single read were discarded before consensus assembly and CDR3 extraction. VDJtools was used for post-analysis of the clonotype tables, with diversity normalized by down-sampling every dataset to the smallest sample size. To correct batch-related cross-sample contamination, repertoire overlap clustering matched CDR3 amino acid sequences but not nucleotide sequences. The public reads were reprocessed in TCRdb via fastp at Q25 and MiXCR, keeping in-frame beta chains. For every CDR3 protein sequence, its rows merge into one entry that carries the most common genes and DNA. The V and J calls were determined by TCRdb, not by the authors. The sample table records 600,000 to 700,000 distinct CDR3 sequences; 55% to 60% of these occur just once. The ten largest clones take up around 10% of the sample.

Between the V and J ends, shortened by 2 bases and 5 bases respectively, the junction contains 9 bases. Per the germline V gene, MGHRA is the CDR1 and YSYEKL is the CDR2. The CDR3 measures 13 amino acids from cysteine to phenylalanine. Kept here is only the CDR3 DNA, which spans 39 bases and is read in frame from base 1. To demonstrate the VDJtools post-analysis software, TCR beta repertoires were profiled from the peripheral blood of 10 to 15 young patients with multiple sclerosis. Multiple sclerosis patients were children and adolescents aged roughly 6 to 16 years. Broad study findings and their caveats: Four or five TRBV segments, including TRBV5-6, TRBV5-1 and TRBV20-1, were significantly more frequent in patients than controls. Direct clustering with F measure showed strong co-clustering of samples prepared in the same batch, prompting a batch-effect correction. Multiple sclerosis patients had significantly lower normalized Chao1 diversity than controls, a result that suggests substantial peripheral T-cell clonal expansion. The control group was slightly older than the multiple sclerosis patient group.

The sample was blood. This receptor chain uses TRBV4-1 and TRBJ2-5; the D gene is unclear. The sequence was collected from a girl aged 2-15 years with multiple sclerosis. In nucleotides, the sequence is TGCGCCAGCAGCCAAACAATGAGGGAGACCCAGTACTTC. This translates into CASSQTMRETQYF.